This TCR beta chain was sequenced during a study of shared clonotypes between healthy human individuals. Deep was the level at which the assay was run. Clones were read by immunoSEQ multiplex PCR, and TCRdb kept only the in-frame ones, dropping some. Of some 480,000 clones detected, around 80% appear once; the ten largest clones hold less than 15%. This clone has only a few counts. V gave up 1 base and J gave up 5 bases, with 5 bases separating them. The CDR3 is 12 residues long. Germline CDR1 is MGHDK and CDR2 is SYGVNS. Sequencing was done on a sample of PBMCs. The genes are TRBV25-1 and TRBJ2-5; D is unresolved. The sequence derives from a woman in her forties in good health. Some clones in this sample may be carry-over from other donors' samples. The CDR3 loop reads CASSESTETQYF. The CDR3, as DNA: TGTGCCAGCAGTGAATCGACGGAGACCCAGTACTTC.